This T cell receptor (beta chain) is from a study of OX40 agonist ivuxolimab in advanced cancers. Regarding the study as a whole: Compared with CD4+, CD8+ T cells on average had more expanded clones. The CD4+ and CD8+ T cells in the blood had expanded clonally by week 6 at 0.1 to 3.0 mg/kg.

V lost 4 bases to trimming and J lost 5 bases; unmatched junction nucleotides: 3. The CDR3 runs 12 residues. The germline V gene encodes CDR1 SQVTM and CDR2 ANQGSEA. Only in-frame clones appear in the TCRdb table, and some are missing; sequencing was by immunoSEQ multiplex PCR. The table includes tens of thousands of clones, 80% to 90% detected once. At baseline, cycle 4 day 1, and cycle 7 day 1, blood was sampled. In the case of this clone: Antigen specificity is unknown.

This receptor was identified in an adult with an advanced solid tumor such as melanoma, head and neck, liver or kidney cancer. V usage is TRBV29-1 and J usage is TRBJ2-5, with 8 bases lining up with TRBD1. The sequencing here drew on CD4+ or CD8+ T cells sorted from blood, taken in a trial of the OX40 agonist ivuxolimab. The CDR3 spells CSVVPGGETQYF. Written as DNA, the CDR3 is TGCAGCGTTGTACCAGGGGGCGAGACCCAGTACTTC.